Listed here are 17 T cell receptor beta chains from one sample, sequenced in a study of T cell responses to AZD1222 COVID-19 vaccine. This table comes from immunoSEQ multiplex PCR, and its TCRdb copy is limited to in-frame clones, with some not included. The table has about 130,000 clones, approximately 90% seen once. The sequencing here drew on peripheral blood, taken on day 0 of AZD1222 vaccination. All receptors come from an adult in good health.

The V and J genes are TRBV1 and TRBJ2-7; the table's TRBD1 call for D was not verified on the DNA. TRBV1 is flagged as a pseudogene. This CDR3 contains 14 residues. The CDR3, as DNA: TGCACCAGCAGCGGCCCCAGGTCCCCCTACGAGCAGTACTTC. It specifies CTSSGPRSPYEQYF.

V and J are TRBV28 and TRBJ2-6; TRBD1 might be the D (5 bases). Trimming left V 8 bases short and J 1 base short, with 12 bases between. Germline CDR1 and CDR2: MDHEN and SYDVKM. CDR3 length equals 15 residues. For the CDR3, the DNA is TGTGCCAGCTTGCACAGGTCGTCTGGGGCCAACGTCCTGACTTTC. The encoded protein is CASLHRSSGANVLTF.

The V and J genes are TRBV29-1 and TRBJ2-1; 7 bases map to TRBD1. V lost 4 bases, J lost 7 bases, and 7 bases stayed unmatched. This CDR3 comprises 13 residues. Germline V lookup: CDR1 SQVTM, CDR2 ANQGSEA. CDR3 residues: CSVVDRVGNEQFF. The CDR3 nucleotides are TGCAGCGTTGTCGACAGGGTGGGAAATGAGCAGTTCTTC.

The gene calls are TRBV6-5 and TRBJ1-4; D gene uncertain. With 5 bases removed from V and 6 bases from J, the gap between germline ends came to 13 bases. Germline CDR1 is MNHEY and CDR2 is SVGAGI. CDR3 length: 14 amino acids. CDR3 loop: CASSTTVLDEKLFF. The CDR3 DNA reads TGTGCCAGCAGTACGACCGTACTGGATGAAAAACTGTTTTTT.

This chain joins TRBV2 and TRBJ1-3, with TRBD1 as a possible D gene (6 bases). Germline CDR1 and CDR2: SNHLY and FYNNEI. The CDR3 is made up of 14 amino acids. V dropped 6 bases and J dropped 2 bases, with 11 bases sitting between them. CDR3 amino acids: CASRFSGAGNTIYF. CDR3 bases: TGTGCCAGCAGATTTTCAGGGGCTGGAAACACCATATATTTT.

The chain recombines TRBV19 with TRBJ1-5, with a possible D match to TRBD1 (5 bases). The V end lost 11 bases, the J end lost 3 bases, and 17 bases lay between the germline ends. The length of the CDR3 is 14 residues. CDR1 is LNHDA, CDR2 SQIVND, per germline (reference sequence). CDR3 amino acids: CAAGWGGDNQPQHF. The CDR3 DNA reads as TGTGCCGCCGGTTGGGGGGGAGACAATCAGCCCCAGCATTTT.

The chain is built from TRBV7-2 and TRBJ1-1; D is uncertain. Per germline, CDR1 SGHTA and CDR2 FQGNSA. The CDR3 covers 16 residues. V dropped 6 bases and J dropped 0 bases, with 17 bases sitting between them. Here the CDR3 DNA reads TGTGCCAGCAGGCCAAACCCCGGTAACATGAACACTGAAGCTTTCTTT. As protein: CASRPNPGNMNTEAFF.

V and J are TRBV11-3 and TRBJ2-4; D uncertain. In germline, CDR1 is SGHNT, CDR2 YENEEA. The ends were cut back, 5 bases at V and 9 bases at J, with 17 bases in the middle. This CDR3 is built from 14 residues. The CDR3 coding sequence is TGTGCCAGCAGCCCAACCCGGGTCAGTCCCATTCAGTACTTC. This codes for CASSPTRVSPIQYF.

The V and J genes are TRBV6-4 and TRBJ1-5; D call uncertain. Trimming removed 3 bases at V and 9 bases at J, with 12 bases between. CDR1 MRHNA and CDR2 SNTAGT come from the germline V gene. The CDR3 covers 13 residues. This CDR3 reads CASSEGSRRPQHF. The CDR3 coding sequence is TGTGCCAGCAGTGAGGGTAGTAGGCGGCCCCAGCATTTT.

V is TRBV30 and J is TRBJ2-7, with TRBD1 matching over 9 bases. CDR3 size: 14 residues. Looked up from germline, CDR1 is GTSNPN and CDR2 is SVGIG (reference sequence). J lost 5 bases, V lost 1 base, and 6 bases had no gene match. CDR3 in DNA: TGTGCCTGGAGTGGGGACAGGGCGAAGGACGAGCAGTACTTC. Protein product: CAWSGDRAKDEQYF.

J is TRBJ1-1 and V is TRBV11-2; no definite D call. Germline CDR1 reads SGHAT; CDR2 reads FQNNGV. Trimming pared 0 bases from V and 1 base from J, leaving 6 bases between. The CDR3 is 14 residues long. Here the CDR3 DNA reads TGTGCCAGCAGCTTAGATCTCGGGAACACTGAAGCTTTCTTT. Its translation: CASSLDLGNTEAFF.

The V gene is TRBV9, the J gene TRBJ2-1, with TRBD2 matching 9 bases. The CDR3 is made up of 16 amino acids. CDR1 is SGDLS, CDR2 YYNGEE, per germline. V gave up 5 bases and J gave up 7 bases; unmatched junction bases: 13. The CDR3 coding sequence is TGTGCCAGCAGGAGAGGGGAAGCGGGAGGTTTTAATGAGCAGTTCTTC. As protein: CASRRGEAGGFNEQFF.

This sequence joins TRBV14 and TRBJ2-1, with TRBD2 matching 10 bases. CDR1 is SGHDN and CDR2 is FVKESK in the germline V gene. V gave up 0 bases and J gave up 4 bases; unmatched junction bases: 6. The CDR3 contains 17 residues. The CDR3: CASSQDFRTSGYNEQFF. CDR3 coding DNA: TGTGCCAGCAGCCAAGACTTCCGGACTAGCGGTTACAATGAGCAGTTCTTC.

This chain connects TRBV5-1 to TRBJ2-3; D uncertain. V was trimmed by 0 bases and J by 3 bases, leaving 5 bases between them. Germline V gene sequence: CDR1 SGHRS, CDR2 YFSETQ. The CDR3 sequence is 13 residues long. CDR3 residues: CASSLGTTDTQYF. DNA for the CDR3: TGCGCCAGCAGCTTGGGGACGACAGATACGCAGTATTTT.

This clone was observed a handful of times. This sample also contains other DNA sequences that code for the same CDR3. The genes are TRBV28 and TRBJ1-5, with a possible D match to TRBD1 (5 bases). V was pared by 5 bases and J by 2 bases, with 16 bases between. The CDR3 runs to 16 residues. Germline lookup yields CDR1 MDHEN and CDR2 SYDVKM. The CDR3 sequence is CASSPPGQGGNQPQHF. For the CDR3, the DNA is TGTGCCAGCAGTCCCCCCGGGCAGGGCGGCAATCAGCCCCAGCATTTT. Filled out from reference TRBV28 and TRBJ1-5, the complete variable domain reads DVKVTQSSRYLVKRTGEKVFLECVQDMDHENMFWYRQDPGLGLRLIYFSYDVKMKEKGDIPEGYSVSREKKERFSLILESASTNQTSMYLCASSPPGQGGNQPQHFGDGTRLSIL.

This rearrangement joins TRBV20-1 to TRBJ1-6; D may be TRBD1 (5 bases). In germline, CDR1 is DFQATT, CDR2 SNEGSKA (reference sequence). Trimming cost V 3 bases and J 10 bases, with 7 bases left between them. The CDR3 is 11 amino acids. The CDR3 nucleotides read TGCAGTGCTAGGGACAAATCACCCCTCCACTTT. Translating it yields CSARDKSPLHF.

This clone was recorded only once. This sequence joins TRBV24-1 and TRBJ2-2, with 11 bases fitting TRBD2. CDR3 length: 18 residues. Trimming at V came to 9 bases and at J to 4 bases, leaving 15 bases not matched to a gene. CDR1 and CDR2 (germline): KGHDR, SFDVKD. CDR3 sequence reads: CATGSGTSGPQGTGELFF. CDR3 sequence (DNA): TGTGCCACCGGGTCTGGGACTAGCGGCCCCCAGGGCACCGGGGAGCTGTTTTTT.